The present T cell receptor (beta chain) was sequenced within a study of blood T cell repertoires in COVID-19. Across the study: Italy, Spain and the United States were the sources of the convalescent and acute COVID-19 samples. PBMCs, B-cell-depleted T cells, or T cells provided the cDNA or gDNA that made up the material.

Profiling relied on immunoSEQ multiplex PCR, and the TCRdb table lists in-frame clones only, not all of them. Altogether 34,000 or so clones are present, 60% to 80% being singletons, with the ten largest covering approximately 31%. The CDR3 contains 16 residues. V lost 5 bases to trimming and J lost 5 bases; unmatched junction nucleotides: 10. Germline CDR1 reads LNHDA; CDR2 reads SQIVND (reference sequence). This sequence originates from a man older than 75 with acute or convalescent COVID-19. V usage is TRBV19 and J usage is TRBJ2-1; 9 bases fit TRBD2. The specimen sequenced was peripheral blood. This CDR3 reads CASSALAGGRNNEQFF. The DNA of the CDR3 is TGTGCCAGTAGTGCCCTTGCGGGGGGGCGGAACAATGAGCAGTTCTTC.